This T cell receptor (beta chain) stems from a study of breast tumors, draining lymph nodes, adjacent tissues. General observations from the study: Data only fit, rather than demonstrated, lymph node origin of most tumor T cells. The data were judged consistent with most tumor T cells coming from lymph node and expanding in tumor. Luminal-like breast cancer showed significantly higher tumor–nontumor repertoire similarity than basal-like.

The lymph nodes were axillary draining lymph nodes from breast cancer patients. TCRdb fed the multiplex PCR reads into MiXCR, producing one record per CDR3 protein. This sample yields some 150,000 distinct CDR3 sequences, of which about 33% are seen a single time; approximately 3.9% belongs to the top ten. CDR1 is SGHRS, CDR2 YFSETQ, per germline. CDR3 size: 17 residues. V shed 4 bases and J 4 bases; nucleotides not matched to a gene: 16. With regard to this clonotype: The antigen remains unidentified.

The chain has TRBV5-1 and TRBJ1-2, with 7 bases aligning to TRBD1. This TCR was recovered from a female donor with breast cancer. Some clones in this sample may be carry-over from other donors' samples. Sequenced sample: axillary lymph node tissue. The CDR3 DNA sequence: TGCGCCAGCAGCGGCGGGACAGAAGGACGGGACTTCTATGGCTACACCTTC. It codes for CASSGGTEGRDFYGYTF.